The clone carrying this T cell receptor (beta chain) has only a few counts. The sample is drawn from a study of cytotoxic CD8 clonotypes in ibrutinib-treated CLL. With V trimmed by 8 bases and J by 3 bases, 7 bases remained unmatched. The CDR3 has 13 residues. Germline V lookup: CDR1 SQVTM, CDR2 ANQGSEA. TCRdb keeps only in-frame clones here, not all; method: immunoSEQ multiplex PCR. This table holds tens of thousands of clones, 69% found once. Sequenced material: PBMCs, taken after 12 months of ibrutinib treatment. The chain couples TRBV29-1 to TRBJ1-2; 9 positions agree with TRBD1. The clonotype comes from a human donor with chronic lymphocytic leukemia. CDR3 region: CSTTQGADYGYTF. DNA for the CDR3: TGCAGCACCACACAGGGGGCCGACTATGGCTACACCTTC.